The next 18 T cell receptor beta chains were all read from a single sample in a study of chemoradiotherapy in HPV16-positive cancers. Using immunoSEQ multiplex PCR, the repertoire was profiled, and TCRdb retains in-frame clones only, with some absent. The sample has approximately 9,300 clones, approximately 85% seen once; the top ten hold about 2.5%. Source: blood, taken from a patient who underwent chemoradiotherapy. These receptors were taken from a human donor with HPV-associated anogenital cancer.

The chain employs TRBV7-9 and TRBJ1-1, with D unresolved. Trimming stripped 7 bases from V and 7 bases from J, with 16 bases between. The CDR3 has 13 residues. CDR1 is SEHNR, CDR2 FQNEAQ, per germline (reference sequence). The CDR3: CASNLSGGVEAFF. The CDR3 DNA reads TGTGCCAGCAACCTCTCAGGCGGGGTTGAAGCTTTCTTT.

The CDR3 sequence: CASSLARHTGELFF. CDR3 DNA sequence: TGTGCCAGCAGCTTAGCTCGGCACACCGGGGAGCTGTTTTTT. The genes are TRBV7-2 and TRBJ2-2; D uncertain. V lost 0 bases to trimming and J lost 3 bases, with 5 bases between them. Germline CDR1 and CDR2: SGHTA and FQGNSA. The CDR3 consists of 14 residues. Based on the CDR3 plus reference TRBV7-2 and TRBJ2-2, the full variable domain is GAGVSQSPSNKVTEKGKDVELRCDPISGHTALYWYRQSLGQGLEFLIYFQGNSAPDKSGLPSDRFSAERTGGSVSTLTIQRTQQEDSAVYLCASSLARHTGELFFGEGSRLTVL.

The J gene is TRBJ2-7, the V gene TRBV19, with 8 bases matching TRBD2. This CDR3 comprises 15 residues. The J segment lost 5 bases and the V segment lost 0 bases, leaving 6 bases of the junction unmatched. The germline CDR1 and CDR2 sequences are LNHDA and SQIVND (reference sequence). The chain's CDR3 is CASSIDRAGGNEQYF. DNA of the CDR3: TGTGCCAGTAGTATAGATCGCGCGGGGGGAAACGAGCAGTACTTC.

The chain couples TRBV9 to TRBJ1-2; a weak D match, TRBD1 (5 bases). The CDR3 loop spans 16 amino acids. Germline CDR1 SGDLS, CDR2 YYNGEE. The V gene lost 1 base and the J gene lost 2 bases, with 15 bases spanning the gap. The CDR3 here is CASSVFDRVANYGYTF. The DNA of the CDR3 is TGTGCCAGCAGCGTATTCGACAGAGTCGCGAACTATGGCTACACCTTC.

CDR3 sequence: CASSLTRAYEQYF. CDR3 coding DNA: TGTGCCAGCAGCCTAACTCGGGCCTACGAGCAGTACTTC. This chain joins TRBV7-2 and TRBJ2-7; unclear D gene. Looked up from germline, CDR1 is SGHTA and CDR2 is FQGNSA. V shed 5 bases and J shed 2 bases, with 10 bases lying between them. The length of the CDR3 is 13 residues.

The rearrangement uses TRBV5-4 and TRBJ2-5; 7 bases fit TRBD1. The V gene's germline CDR1 is SGHNT and CDR2 YYREEE (reference sequence). J was trimmed by 4 bases and V by 2 bases; bases with no gene match: 8. The CDR3 sequence is 15 residues long. The CDR3 spells CASSFSGQYTETQYF. In nucleotides, the CDR3 is TGTGCCAGCAGCTTCTCGGGACAGTATACAGAGACCCAGTACTTC.

V and J are TRBV19 and TRBJ1-2, with TRBD1 matching 7 bases. V shed 6 bases, J shed 1 base, and the junction held 14 bases outside the gene matches. CDR3 length: 17 residues. Germline V lookup: CDR1 LNHDA, CDR2 SQIVND (reference sequence). The CDR3 reads CASRDLGTAAYNYGYTF. The CDR3 nucleotides are TGTGCCAGTAGGGACCTTGGGACAGCAGCGTATAACTATGGCTACACCTTC.

The chain employs TRBV10-2 and TRBJ1-5, with D uncertain. V lost 6 bases to trimming and J lost 0 bases, with 12 bases between them. CDR3 length: 15 residues. Per germline, CDR1 WSHSY and CDR2 SAAADI. The CDR3 nucleotides are TGCGCCAGCAGGCCGGGAGTACTTAGCAATCAGCCCCAGCATTTT. It codes for CASRPGVLSNQPQHF.

The chain couples TRBV7-6 to TRBJ2-7; no firm D call. Germline V gene lookup returns CDR1 SGHVS and CDR2 FNYEAQ. The CDR3 is 14 amino acids. V dropped 0 bases and J dropped 2 bases, with 8 bases sitting between them. The CDR3 here is CASSLAGDTYEQYF. The CDR3 bases are TGTGCCAGCAGCTTAGCTGGGGATACCTACGAGCAGTACTTC.

Here the CDR3 reads CASSRGQVNNEKLFF. DNA of the CDR3: TGTGCCAGCAGCCGAGGACAGGTCAATAATGAAAAACTGTTTTTT. This chain joins TRBV7-2 and TRBJ1-4; TRBD1 matches at 7 bases. J was trimmed by 4 bases and V by 5 bases; bases with no gene match: 7. The CDR3 loop spans 15 amino acids. Germline CDR1 SGHTA, CDR2 FQGNSA.

The rearrangement uses TRBV5-1 and TRBJ2-3; no firm D call. This CDR3 comprises 14 residues. The germline V gene has CDR1 SGHRS and CDR2 YFSETQ. The ends were cut back, 4 bases at V and 1 base at J, with 10 bases in the middle. CDR3 nucleotides: TGCGCCAGCAGCGAAGGATGGGGCACAGATACGCAGTATTTT. This translates into CASSEGWGTDTQYF.

This clone was counted only a few times. The CDR3 bases are TGCGCCAGCACCGCGGGTGACTATGGCTACACCTTC. This sequence encodes CASTAGDYGYTF. This rearrangement joins TRBV5-1 to TRBJ1-2; D is ambiguous. The CDR3 is 12 amino acids. The germline V gene encodes CDR1 SGHRS and CDR2 YFSETQ. Trimming took 6 bases from V and 3 from J, leaving 9 bases between them.

This clone was seen a single time. The CDR3 region is CASSVLHGSRGGYTF. In DNA, the CDR3 is TGTGCCAGCAGTGTCCTGCACGGGTCGCGAGGAGGCTACACCTTC. This chain links TRBV6-1 with TRBJ1-2; D remains unclear. V lost 4 bases, J lost 8 bases, and 20 bases lay in between. This CDR3 has 15 residues. Germline-derived CDR1 and CDR2 are MNHNS and SASEGT.

The chain carries TRBV10-1 and TRBJ2-1; D might be TRBD2 (6 bases). Germline loops: CDR1 WNHNN, CDR2 SYGVQD (reference sequence). The CDR3 contains 12 residues. V gave up 2 bases and J gave up 13 bases, with 12 bases separating them. In DNA, the CDR3 is TGCGCCAGCAGTGAGGAAGCGGGTGAACAGTTCTTC. As protein: CASSEEAGEQFF.

The J gene is TRBJ1-4, the V gene TRBV6-6; 7 bases align to TRBD1. V dropped 6 bases and J dropped 5; count of bases not matched to a gene: 6. This CDR3 comprises 14 residues. CDR1 and CDR2 from the germline V gene are MNHNY and SVGAGI (reference sequence). Here the CDR3 DNA reads TGTGCCAGCAGAAACAGGGGATTGAATGAAAAACTGTTTTTT. Protein product: CASRNRGLNEKLFF.

V is TRBV7-8 and J is TRBJ1-5; perhaps TRBD1 as D (6 bases). CDR1 SGHVS and CDR2 FQNEAQ come from the germline V gene. Deletions cut 6 bases from V and 3 bases from J, with 12 bases between. The CDR3 spans 14 residues. In DNA form, the CDR3 reads TGTGCCAGCAGACAGGGAGAGAACAATCAGCCCCAGCATTTT. Translation: CASRQGENNQPQHF.

The rearrangement links TRBV7-2 to TRBJ2-7; unclear D gene. Deletions cut 5 bases from V and 9 bases from J, with 17 bases between. Germline-derived CDR1 and CDR2 are SGHTA and FQGNSA. The CDR3 is 13 amino acids. In DNA form, the CDR3 reads TGTGCCAGCAGCGCGTCGCCAGATACGAGGCAGTACTTC. The encoded protein is CASSASPDTRQYF.

CDR3 sequence (DNA): TGCGCCAGCAGCCAATATACGGAGAGCAATCAGCCCCAGCATTTT. Translation gives CASSQYTESNQPQHF. This rearrangement joins TRBV4-1 to TRBJ1-5, with D uncertain. This CDR3 region has 15 residues. Trimming took 2 bases from V and 1 from J, leaving 9 bases between them. Per germline, CDR1 MGHRA and CDR2 YSYEKL.